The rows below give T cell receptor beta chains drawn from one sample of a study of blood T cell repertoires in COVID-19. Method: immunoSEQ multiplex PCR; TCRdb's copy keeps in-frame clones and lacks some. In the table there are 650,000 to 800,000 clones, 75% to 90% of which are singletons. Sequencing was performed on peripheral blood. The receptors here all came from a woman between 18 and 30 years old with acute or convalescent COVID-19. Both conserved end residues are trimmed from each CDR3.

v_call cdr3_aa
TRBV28 ASSYRLPNEKLF
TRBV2 ASTPRDRDIDEQF
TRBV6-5 ASSFAGTHTDTQY
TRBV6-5 ATRVAGGAFTEAF
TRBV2 ASRLSGGARSSQY
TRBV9 ASSVGYGSSSYEQY
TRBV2 ASSADRGVSYGYT
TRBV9 ASSARGERDTIY
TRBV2 ASGDEAGGNTIY
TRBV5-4 ASSSTRGNTEAF
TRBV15 ATSDSYNSPLH
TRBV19 ASSLRDSGNQPQH
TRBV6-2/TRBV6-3 ASSQGKDTQY
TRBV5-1 ASSPSGTGIDEQF
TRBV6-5 ASNSGTVGYEQY
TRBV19 ASSILAGVAYEQY
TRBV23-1 ASSQSSEWRDANTGELF
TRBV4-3 ASSPGAGVIYEQY
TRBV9 ASSQRTGRNEKLF
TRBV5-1 ASRLDSTGNTIY
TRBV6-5 ASRKQGGDNSPLH
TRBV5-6 ASSARGVTQPQH
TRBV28 ASRFWDTGKLF
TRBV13 ASSSDRDTEAF
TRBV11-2 ASSLWGSSGNTIY
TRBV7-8 ASSLSGAQGDEAF
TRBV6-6 ASSQRTGNTEAF
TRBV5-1 ASSPDSNGYT
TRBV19 ASSWTLGTVAF
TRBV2 ASRETGINEQY
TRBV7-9 ASSLAPGISGNTIY
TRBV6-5 ASSSTGLPQH
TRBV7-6 ASSPQGSGNTIY
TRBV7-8 ASSLRRDRDYEQY
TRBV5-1 ASSLAAGLGYT
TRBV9 ASSTDSGEQTGELF
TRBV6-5 ASSYGSWRTYEQY
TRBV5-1 ASSEGYYSNQPQH
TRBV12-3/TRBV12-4 ASSYQGEKLF
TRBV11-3 ASSKPPRAGGDVYYNEQF
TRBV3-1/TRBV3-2 ASSPQMNTEAF
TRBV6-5 ASITITQRAF
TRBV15 ATSSSGLSNTEAF
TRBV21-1 ASRSSLPRGFSNQPQH
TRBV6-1 ASTRDRGNNQPQH
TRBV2 ASGRDRGRLGEQY
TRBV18 ASSPTQDYEQY
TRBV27 ASSLYDTNLNEAF
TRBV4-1 ASRQPLRDRDNTGELF